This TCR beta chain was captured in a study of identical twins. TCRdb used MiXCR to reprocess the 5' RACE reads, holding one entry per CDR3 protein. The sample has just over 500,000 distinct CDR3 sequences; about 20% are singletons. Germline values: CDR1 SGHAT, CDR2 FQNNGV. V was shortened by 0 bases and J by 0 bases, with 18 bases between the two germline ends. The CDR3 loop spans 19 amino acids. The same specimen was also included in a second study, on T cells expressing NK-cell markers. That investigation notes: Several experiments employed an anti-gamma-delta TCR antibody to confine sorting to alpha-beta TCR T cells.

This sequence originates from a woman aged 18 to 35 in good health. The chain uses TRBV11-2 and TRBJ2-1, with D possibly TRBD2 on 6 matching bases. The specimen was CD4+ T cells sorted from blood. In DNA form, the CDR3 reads TGTGCCAGCAGCTTAGATCTGAATAGCGGCCACAGCTCCTACAATGAGCAGTTCTTC. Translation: CASSLDLNSGHSSYNEQFF. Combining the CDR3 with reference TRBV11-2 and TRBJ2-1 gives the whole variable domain EAGVAQSPRYKIIEKRQSVAFWCNPISGHATLYWYQQILGQGPKLLIQFQNNGVVDDSQLPKDRFSAERLKGVDSTLKIQPAKLEDSAVYLCASSLDLNSGHSSYNEQFFGPGTRLTVL.